This T cell receptor (beta chain) was recorded in a study of blood T cell repertoires in COVID-19. Across the study: COVID-19 samples from acute and convalescent phases originated in the United States, Italy and Spain. T cells, B-cell-depleted T cells, or PBMCs provided the cDNA or gDNA that served as material.

The table lists this clone with a few counts. J gave up 6 bases and V 4 bases, and 12 bases lay outside the gene matches. Germline CDR1 and CDR2: KGHSY and FQNENV. The CDR3 loop spans 17 amino acids. In the original analysis: Amplification with reference gene primers provided the estimates of nucleated cell counts. Generated by immunoSEQ multiplex PCR, the TCRdb table keeps only in-frame clones and is missing some. The V and J calls and clone size were taken over from that table, and D and trimming were inferred from the DNA. The data contain roughly 93,000 clones, approximately 90% of them seen just once; the ten biggest clones take up under 9.5%.

The chain carries TRBV16 and TRBJ1-6; TRBD1 aligns across 7 bases. The TCR originated in a man between 50 and 59 years old with acute or convalescent COVID-19. Sequenced sample: peripheral blood. DNA of the CDR3: TGTGCCAGCAGCCGAAGTGACAGGGTCCCGGGTAATTCACCCCTCCACTTT. As protein: CASSRSDRVPGNSPLHF.